This T cell receptor beta chain was identified in a study of identical twins. V lost 5 bases and J lost 0, with 11 bases in between. Germline lookup yields CDR1 KGHSH and CDR2 LQKENI. This CDR3 comprises 14 residues. TCRdb recomputed calls from the 5' RACE reads with MiXCR, one row per CDR3 protein. The data show about 200,000 distinct CDR3 sequences, around 9.6% seen once. This clonotype was seen repeatedly, ten times or more. V is TRBV18 and J is TRBJ2-7; the D is unclear. The source material was memory (CD45RO+) T cells sorted from blood. The receptor was derived from a woman in her late teens or twenties in good health. CDR3 DNA: TGTGCCAGCTCATCGAGGCTGACCTCCTACGAGCAGTACTTC. It is translated as CASSSRLTSYEQYF. Complete variable domain (other parts from reference TRBV18 and TRBJ2-7): NAGVMQNPRHLVRRRGQEARLRCSPMKGHSHVYWYRQLPEEGLKFMVYLQKENIIDESGMPKERFSAEFPKEGPSILRIQQVVRGDSAAYFCASSSRLTSYEQYFGPGTRLTVT.